This TCR beta chain is from a study of T-cell memory formation after mild COVID-19. Points from the study as a whole: CD4+ contracting clones were mainly CM and EM; CD8+ ones, EMRA.

TCR alpha and TCR beta cDNA libraries carrying sample barcodes and UMIs were produced by 5'RACE using constant-segment primers. TCRdb re-derived calls from the 5' RACE reads in MiXCR, one entry per CDR3 protein. Among 210,000 or so distinct CDR3 sequences listed, around 25% were seen once. In the case of this clonotype: Antigen: not known.

The clonotype was recovered from an adult woman who had mild COVID-19 (a few samples of this study predate the infection). Cell type and time point are not known. Material: PBMCs or a T cell subset sorted from them (not recorded which).

In DNA, the CDR3 is TGTGCCAGCAGTGTGGAACAGGGGGCGTACGAGCAGTACTTC. Its translation: CASSVEQGAYEQYF. The chain is built from TRBV25-1 and TRBJ2-7, with 9 bases matching TRBD1. The CDR3 is made up of 14 amino acids. Germline assignment: CDR1 MGHDK and CDR2 SYGVNS. V dropped 4 bases and J dropped 4; count of bases not matched to a gene: 5.